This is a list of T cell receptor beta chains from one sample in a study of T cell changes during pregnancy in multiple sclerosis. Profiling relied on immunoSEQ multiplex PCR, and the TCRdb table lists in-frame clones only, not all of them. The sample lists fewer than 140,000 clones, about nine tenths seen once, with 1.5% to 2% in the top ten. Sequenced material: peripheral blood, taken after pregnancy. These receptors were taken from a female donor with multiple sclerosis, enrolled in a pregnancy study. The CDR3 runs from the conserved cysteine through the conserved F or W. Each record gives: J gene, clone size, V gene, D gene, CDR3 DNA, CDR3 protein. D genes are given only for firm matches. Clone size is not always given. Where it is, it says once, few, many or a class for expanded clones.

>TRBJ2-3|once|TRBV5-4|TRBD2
TGTGCCAGCAGCCCTACTAGCGGGGGGCACCTCTACACAGATACGCAGTATTTT
CASSPTSGGHLYTDTQYF
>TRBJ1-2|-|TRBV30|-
TGTGCCTGGAGTAAGTCGATACAGTCGGGCTACACCTTC
CAWSKSIQSGYTF
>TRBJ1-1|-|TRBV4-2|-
TGTGCCAGCAGCCAAGGATCTAATAGTGTACTGAACACTGAAGCTTTCTTT
CASSQGSNSVLNTEAFF
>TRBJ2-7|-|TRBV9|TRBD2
TGTGCCAGCAGCGCTCAAACTAGCGGCTACGAGCAGTACTTC
CASSAQTSGYEQYF
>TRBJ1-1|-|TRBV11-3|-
TGTGCCAGCAGCCCCGGCGGGGTGAACACTGAAGCTTTCTTT
CASSPGGVNTEAFF
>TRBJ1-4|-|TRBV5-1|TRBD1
TGCGCCAGCAGCATACAGGGGGCAAACGGCAATCGGGAAAAACTGTTTTTT
CASSIQGANGNREKLFF
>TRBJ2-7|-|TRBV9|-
TGTGCCAGCAGCAAAGGAGGGGTTTCCTACGAGCAGTACTTC
CASSKGGVSYEQYF
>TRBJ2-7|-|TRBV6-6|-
TGTGCCAGCAGGCAGGGTATCTACGAGCAGTACTTC
CASRQGIYEQYF
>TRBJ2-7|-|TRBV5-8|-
TGTGCCAGCAGCTTGGATTTCGGCCAGACAGCTTCCTACGAGCAGTACTTC
CASSLDFGQTASYEQYF
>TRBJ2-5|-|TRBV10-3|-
TGTGCCATCAGTGAGGTGTTCGGGGAGACCCAGTACTTC
CAISEVFGETQYF
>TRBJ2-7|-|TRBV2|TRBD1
TGTGCCAGCAGCCACAGGACAGGGCACGAGCAGTACTTC
CASSHRTGHEQYF
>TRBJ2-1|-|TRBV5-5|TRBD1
TGTGCCAGCAGCTTGGACAGGGGATTCAATGAGCAGTTCTTC
CASSLDRGFNEQFF
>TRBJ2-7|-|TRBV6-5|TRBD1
TGTGCCAGCAGTCTTTGGACAGGGGCCTACGAGCAGTACTTC
CASSLWTGAYEQYF
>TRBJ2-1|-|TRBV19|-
TGTGCCAGTAGTATAGGGAGGGGAAGTAGGGATGAGCAGTTCTTC
CASSIGRGSRDEQFF
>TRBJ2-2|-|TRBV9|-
TGTGCCAGCAGCGTCGTGGGGGCCCTCACCGGGGAGCTGTTTTTT
CASSVVGALTGELFF
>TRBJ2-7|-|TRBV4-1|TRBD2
TGCGCCAGCAGCCAAGAAGGAGGACTAGCGGGAGGGCGCTACGAGCAGTACTTC
CASSQEGGLAGGRYEQYF
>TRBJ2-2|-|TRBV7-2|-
TGTGCCAGCAGCCCCCAGACAGGGAACACCGGGGAGCTGTTTTTT
CASSPQTGNTGELFF
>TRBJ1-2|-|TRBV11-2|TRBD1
TGTGCCAGCAGCAACCCCCTTGACAGGGCCCTTAACTATGGCTACACCTTC
CASSNPLDRALNYGYTF
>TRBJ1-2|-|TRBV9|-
TGTGCCAGCAGCCAAGAGGGGGTCCAATACTACACCTTC
CASSQEGVQYYTF
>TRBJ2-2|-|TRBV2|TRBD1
TGTGCCAGCGGGGGGACAGGGGGAACCGGGGAGCTGTTTTTT
CASGGTGGTGELFF
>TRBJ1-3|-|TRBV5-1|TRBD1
TGCGCCAGCAGGACCGGGACAGGGGGAAACACCATATATTTT
CASRTGTGGNTIYF
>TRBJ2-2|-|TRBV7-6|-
TGTGCCAGCAACCGGCTGGGACTCCCGGGGACCGGGGAGCTGTTTTTT
CASNRLGLPGTGELFF
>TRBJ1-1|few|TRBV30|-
TGTGCCTGGGGAGGACCTGAAGCTTTCTTT
CAWGGPEAFF
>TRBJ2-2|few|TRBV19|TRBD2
TGTGCCAGTAGTATAGCCAAACTAGCGAGGGAGACCGGGGAGCTGTTTTTT
CASSIAKLARETGELFF
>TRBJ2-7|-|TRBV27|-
TGTGCCAGCAAGACCTTAGGCGGGCCGTCATCCTACGAGCAGTACTTC
CASKTLGGPSSYEQYF
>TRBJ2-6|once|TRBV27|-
TGTGCCAGCAGTTCCCCGACAAGGCACCCGAGAGCCAACGTCCTGACTTTC
CASSSPTRHPRANVLTF
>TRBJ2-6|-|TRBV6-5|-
TGTGCCAGCAGTTACTCTCTTAGCTCTGGGGCCAACGTCCTGACTTTC
CASSYSLSSGANVLTF
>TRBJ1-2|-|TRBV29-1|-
TGCAGCGTTGTGAGGGACTATGGCTACACCTTC
CSVVRDYGYTF
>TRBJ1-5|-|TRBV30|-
TGTGCCTGGAGGGACAGTTTTAATCAGCCCCAGCATTTT
CAWRDSFNQPQHF
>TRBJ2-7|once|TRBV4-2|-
TGTGCCAGCAGCCAAGACCCAACTAGTGAGCGGTACTTC
CASSQDPTSERYF
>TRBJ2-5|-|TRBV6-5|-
TGTGCCAGCAGTTGGGGACTCCAAGAGACCCAGTACTTC
CASSWGLQETQYF
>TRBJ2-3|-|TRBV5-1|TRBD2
TGCGCCAGCAGCTTGGACGTAGCGGGGGGCTCAGATACGCAGTATTTT
CASSLDVAGGSDTQYF
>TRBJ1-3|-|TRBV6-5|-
TGTGCCACCTCGGGACTCCCGAGCTCTGGAAACACCATATATTTT
CATSGLPSSGNTIYF
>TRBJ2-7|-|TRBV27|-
TGTGCCAGCAGTTTATGGGGGGGCCCCTACGAGCAGTACTTC
CASSLWGGPYEQYF
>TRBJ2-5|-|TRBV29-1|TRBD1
TGCAGCGTGGGATCACAGGGGTTGGAGACCCAGTACTTC
CSVGSQGLETQYF